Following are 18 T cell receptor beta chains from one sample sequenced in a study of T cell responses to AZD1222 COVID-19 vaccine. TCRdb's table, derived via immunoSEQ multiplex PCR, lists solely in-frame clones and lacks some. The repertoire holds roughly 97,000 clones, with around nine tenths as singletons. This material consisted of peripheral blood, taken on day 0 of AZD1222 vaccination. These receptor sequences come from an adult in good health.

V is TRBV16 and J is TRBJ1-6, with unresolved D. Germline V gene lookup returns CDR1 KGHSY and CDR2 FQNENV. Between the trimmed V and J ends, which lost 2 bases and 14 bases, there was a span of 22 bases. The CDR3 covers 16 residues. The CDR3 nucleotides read TGTGCCAGCAGCCAACCCGAATTGACACCCGGCGGGGCCCTCCACTTT. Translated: CASSQPELTPGGALHF.

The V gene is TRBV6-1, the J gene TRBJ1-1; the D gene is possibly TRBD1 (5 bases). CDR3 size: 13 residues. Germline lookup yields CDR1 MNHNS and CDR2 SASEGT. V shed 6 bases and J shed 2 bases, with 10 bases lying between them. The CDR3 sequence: CASSRWDNTEAFF. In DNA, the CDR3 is TGTGCCAGCAGCCGCTGGGACAACACTGAAGCTTTCTTT.

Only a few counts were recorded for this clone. CDR3 DNA: TGTGCCAGCAGGCTTCAGCGGGGGGTCACCGGGGAGCTGTTTTTT. This codes for CASRLQRGVTGELFF. The chain couples TRBV27 to TRBJ2-2; TRBD2 matches at 9 bases. The CDR3 has 15 amino acids. Germline V gene lookup returns CDR1 MNHEY and CDR2 SMNVEV (reference sequence). V trimming: 6 bases; J trimming: 4 bases; junction bases outside the gene matches: 6.

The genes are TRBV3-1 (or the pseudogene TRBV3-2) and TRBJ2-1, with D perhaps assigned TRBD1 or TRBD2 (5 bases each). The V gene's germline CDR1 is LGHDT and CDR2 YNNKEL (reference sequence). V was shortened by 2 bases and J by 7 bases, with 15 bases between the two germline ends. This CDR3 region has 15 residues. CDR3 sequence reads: CASSQNGARVNEQFF. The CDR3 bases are TGTGCCAGCAGCCAAAACGGGGCGAGGGTTAATGAGCAGTTCTTC.

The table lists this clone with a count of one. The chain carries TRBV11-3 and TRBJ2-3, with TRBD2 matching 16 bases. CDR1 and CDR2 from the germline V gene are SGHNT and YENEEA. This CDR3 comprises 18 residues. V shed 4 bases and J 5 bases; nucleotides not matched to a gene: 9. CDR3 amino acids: CASSWDPGLAGGQDTQYF. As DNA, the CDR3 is TGTGCCAGCAGCTGGGACCCGGGACTAGCGGGGGGGCAAGATACGCAGTATTTT.

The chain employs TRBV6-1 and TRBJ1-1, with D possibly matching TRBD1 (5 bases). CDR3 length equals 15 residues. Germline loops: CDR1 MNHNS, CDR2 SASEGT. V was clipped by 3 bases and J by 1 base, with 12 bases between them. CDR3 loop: CASSDTDTWNTEAFF. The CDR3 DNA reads TGTGCCAGCAGTGATACGGACACCTGGAACACTGAAGCTTTCTTT.

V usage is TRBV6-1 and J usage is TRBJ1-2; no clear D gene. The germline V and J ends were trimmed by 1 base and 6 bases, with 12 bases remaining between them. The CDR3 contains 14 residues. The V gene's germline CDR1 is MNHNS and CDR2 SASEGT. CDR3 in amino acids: CASSEDSSHNGYTF. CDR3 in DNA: TGTGCCAGCAGTGAAGATTCGAGCCACAATGGCTACACCTTC.

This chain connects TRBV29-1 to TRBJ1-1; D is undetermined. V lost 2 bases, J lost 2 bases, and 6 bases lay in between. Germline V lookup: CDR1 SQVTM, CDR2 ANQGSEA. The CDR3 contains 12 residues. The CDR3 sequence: CSVEPRNTEAFF. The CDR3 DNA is TGCAGCGTTGAACCCAGAAACACTGAAGCTTTCTTT.

The CDR3 nucleotides read TGTGCCAGCATGGCGGGGACTAGCACAGATACGCAGTATTTT. Amino acid sequence: CASMAGTSTDTQYF. The rearrangement links TRBV28 to TRBJ2-3; TRBD2 is a possible D gene (6 bases). V lost 7 bases, J lost 0 bases, and 11 bases lay in between. Germline V gives CDR1 MDHEN, CDR2 SYDVKM. The CDR3 extends over 14 amino acids.

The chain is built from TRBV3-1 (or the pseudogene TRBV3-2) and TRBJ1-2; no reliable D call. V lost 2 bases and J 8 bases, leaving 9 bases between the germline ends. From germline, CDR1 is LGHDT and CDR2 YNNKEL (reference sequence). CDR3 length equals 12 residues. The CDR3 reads CASSQMPWGYTF. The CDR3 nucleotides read TGTGCCAGCAGCCAAATGCCTTGGGGCTACACCTTC.

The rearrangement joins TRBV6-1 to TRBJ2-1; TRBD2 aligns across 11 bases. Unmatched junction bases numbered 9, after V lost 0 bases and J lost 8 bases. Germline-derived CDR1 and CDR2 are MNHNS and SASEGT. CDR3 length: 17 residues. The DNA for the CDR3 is TGTGCCAGCAGTGAAGCTTCACTAGCGGGGGTTGGGGATGAGCAGTTCTTC. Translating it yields CASSEASLAGVGDEQFF.

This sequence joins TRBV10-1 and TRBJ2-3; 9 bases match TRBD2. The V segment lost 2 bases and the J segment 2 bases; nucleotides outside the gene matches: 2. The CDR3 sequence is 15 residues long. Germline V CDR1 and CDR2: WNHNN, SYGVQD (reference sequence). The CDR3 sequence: CASSEPSGVTDTQYF. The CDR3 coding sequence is TGCGCCAGCAGTGAGCCTAGCGGGGTCACAGATACGCAGTATTTT.

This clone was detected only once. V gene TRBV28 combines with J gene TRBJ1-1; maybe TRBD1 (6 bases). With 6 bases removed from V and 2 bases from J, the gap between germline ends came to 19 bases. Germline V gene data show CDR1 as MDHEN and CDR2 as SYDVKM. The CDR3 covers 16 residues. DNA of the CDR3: TGTGCCAGCAGCCTAGGGGGGGCGCGGAGAAACACTGAAGCTTTCTTT. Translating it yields CASSLGGARRNTEAFF.

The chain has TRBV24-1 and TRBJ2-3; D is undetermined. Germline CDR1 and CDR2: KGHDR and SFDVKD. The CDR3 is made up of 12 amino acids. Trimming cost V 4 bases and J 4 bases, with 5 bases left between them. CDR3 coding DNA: TGTGCCACCAGTGAGGGCTCAGATACGCAGTATTTT. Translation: CATSEGSDTQYF.

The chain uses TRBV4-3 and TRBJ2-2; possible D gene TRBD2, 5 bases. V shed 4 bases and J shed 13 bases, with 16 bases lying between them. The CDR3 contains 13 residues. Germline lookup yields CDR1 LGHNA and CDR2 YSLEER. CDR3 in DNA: TGCGCCAGCAGCCTCTCAGACAAGGCGGGGCTGTTTTTT. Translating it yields CASSLSDKAGLFF.

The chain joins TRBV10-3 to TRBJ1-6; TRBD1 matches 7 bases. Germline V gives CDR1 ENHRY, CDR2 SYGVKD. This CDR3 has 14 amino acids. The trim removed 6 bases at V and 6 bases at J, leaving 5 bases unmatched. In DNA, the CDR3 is TGTGCCATCAGGATGACAGGGACTAATTCACCCCTCCACTTT. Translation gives CAIRMTGTNSPLHF.

CDR3 in DNA: TGCAGCGTTGAAAGTAAGGGACAGGGGGCTGGCTACACCTTC. This gives the protein CSVESKGQGAGYTF. The rearrangement joins TRBV29-1 to TRBJ1-2, with TRBD1 matching over 12 bases. From germline, CDR1 is SQVTM and CDR2 ANQGSEA. CDR3 size: 14 residues. Trimming cost V 2 bases and J 7 bases; bases outside gene matches: 5.

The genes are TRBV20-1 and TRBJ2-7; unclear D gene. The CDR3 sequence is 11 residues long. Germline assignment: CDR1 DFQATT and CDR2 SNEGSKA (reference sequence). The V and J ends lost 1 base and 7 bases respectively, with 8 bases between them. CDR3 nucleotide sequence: TGCAGTGCTAGAGTCTGGGTAGAGCAGTACTTC. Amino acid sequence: CSARVWVEQYF.